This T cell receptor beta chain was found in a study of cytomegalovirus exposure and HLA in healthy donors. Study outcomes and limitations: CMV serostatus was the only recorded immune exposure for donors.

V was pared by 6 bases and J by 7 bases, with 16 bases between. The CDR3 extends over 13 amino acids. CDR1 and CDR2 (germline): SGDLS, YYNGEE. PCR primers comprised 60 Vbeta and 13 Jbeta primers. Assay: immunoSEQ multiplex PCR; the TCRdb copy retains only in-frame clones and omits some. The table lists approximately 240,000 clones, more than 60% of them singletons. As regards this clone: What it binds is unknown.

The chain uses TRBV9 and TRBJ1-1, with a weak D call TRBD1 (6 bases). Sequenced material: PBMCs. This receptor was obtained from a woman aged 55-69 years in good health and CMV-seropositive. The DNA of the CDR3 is TGTGCCAGCACCCCTTTACAGGGTGGTGAAGCTTTCTTT. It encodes CASTPLQGGEAFF.